One sample yielded the 16 T cell receptor beta chains listed below, sequenced in a study of cytomegalovirus exposure and HLA in healthy donors. Data came from immunoSEQ multiplex PCR; TCRdb stores just in-frame clones and leaves some out. The table includes some 90,000 clones, 95% to 98% detected once. Source material: PBMCs. Every receptor here comes from a young man in good health and CMV-seronegative.

The J gene is TRBJ2-1, the V gene TRBV10-3, with TRBD2 identical over 12 bases. Germline lookup yields CDR1 ENHRY and CDR2 SYGVKD. Germline trimming cut 0 bases from V and 9 bases from J; bases unmatched to any gene: 9. The length of the CDR3 is 17 residues. The CDR3 DNA reads TGTGCCATCAGTGAGTCGACTAGCGGGAGTATCGGGGGTGAGCAGTTCTTC. Amino acids: CAISESTSGSIGGEQFF.

The rearrangement uses TRBV6-5 and TRBJ1-3, with 8 positions matching TRBD1. The germline V gene encodes CDR1 MNHEY and CDR2 SVGAGI. V shed 6 bases, J shed 4 bases, and the junction held 8 bases outside the gene matches. This CDR3 has 15 amino acids. As DNA, the CDR3 is TGTGCCAGCAGGCATACAGGGGGGCAAGGAAACACCATATATTTT. Translation gives CASRHTGGQGNTIYF.

J is TRBJ2-7 and V is TRBV14; 10 bases map to TRBD1. The ends lost 4 bases at V and 4 bases at J; junction bases unmatched: 7. In germline, CDR1 is SGHDN, CDR2 FVKESK. The CDR3 runs 15 residues. The CDR3 DNA reads as TGTGCCAGCAGCCCAAGGACAGGGGGTTTTTACGAGCAGTACTTC. Protein sequence: CASSPRTGGFYEQYF.

The V call is TRBV28, the J call TRBJ1-5; maybe TRBD1 (5 bases). Germline V CDR1 and CDR2: MDHEN, SYDVKM. CDR3 length: 15 residues. V lost 6 bases to trimming and J lost 1 base, with 13 bases between them. In DNA, the CDR3 is TGTGCCAGCAGGAAAGGGGTTAGCAGCAATCAGCCCCAGCATTTT. Encoded protein: CASRKGVSSNQPQHF.

CDR3 sequence reads: CASRPRGETQYF. In nucleotides, the CDR3 is TGTGCCAGCAGGCCCAGGGGAGAGACCCAGTACTTC. The gene calls are TRBV6-1 and TRBJ2-5, with D possibly TRBD1 on 6 matching bases. V lost 6 bases and J lost 4, with 9 bases in between. CDR3 size: 12 residues. CDR1 is MNHNS and CDR2 is SASEGT in the germline V gene.

The chain links TRBV4-2 to TRBJ2-1; 11 nucleotides line up with TRBD2. There are 16 residues in the CDR3. Trimming removed 3 bases from V and 4 bases from J; junction bases left unmatched: 5. Per the germline V gene, CDR1 is LGHNA and CDR2 is YNFKEQ. The CDR3 region is CASSQATSGSYNEQFF. The DNA for the CDR3 is TGTGCCAGCAGCCAGGCTACTAGCGGGAGTTACAATGAGCAGTTCTTC.

This rearrangement joins TRBV11-3 to TRBJ1-4; 7 bases map to TRBD1. After removal of 0 bases from V and 2 bases from J, the junction contained 3 bases not matched to a gene. Per germline, CDR1 SGHNT and CDR2 YENEEA. The CDR3 runs 16 residues. Written as DNA, the CDR3 is TGTGCCAGCAGCTTAGATCGGGACAGCACTAATGAAAAACTGTTTTTT. Protein: CASSLDRDSTNEKLFF.

The chain uses TRBV9 and TRBJ2-2, with 9 bases that match TRBD1. The V gene end was trimmed by 1 base and the J gene end by 4 bases; junction bases not matched to a gene: 5. This CDR3 is built from 16 residues. Germline V gives CDR1 SGDLS, CDR2 YYNGEE. CDR3 protein: CASSVLGQGRTGELFF. CDR3 bases: TGTGCCAGCAGCGTATTGGGACAGGGACGCACCGGGGAGCTGTTTTTT.

The CDR3 sequence: CASSPPGLAGGLGTGELFF. The CDR3 coding sequence is TGTGCCAGCTCACCACCCGGACTAGCGGGAGGGCTAGGCACCGGGGAGCTGTTTTTT. The chain carries TRBV18 and TRBJ2-2, with 15 bases aligning to TRBD2. V lost 0 bases to trimming and J lost 4 bases; unmatched junction nucleotides: 6. This CDR3 is 19 amino acids long. Per the germline V gene, CDR1 is KGHSH and CDR2 is LQKENI.

The CDR3 region has the DNA TGTGCCAGCAGTGAAATCGTCTGGGGACAGGGGAGTGGGCAGTTCTTC. This sequence encodes CASSEIVWGQGSGQFF. V gene TRBV2 combines with J gene TRBJ2-1, with 10 bases lining up with TRBD1. Germline-derived CDR1 and CDR2 are SNHLY and FYNNEI. The CDR3 extends over 16 amino acids. Trimming at V came to 2 bases and at J to 12 bases, leaving 13 bases not matched to a gene.

This rearrangement joins TRBV30 to TRBJ1-1; the D is unclear. CDR1 is GTSNPN, CDR2 SVGIG, per germline (reference sequence). This CDR3 has 12 amino acids. V was pared by 5 bases and J by 0 bases, with 7 bases between. The CDR3 sequence: CAWGLVNTEAFF. DNA for the CDR3: TGTGCCTGGGGCCTTGTGAACACTGAAGCTTTCTTT.

This chain uses TRBV2 with TRBJ1-5; 9 positions match TRBD1. The V gene end was trimmed by 6 bases and the J gene end by 9 bases; junction bases not matched to a gene: 9. Germline V gene lookup returns CDR1 SNHLY and CDR2 FYNNEI. CDR3 length: 14 residues. This CDR3 reads CASSNGGQGRPQHF. The CDR3 coding sequence is TGTGCCAGCAGCAATGGGGGACAGGGACGGCCCCAGCATTTT.

The rearrangement joins TRBV25-1 to TRBJ1-5, with a possible D match to TRBD1 (5 bases). The CDR3 contains 15 residues. Germline V CDR1 and CDR2: MGHDK, SYGVNS. V lost 2 bases, J lost 4 bases, and 12 bases lay in between. As DNA, the CDR3 is TGTGCCAGCAGTGAACTCCCGGGGGATAATCAGCCCCAGCATTTT. This translates into CASSELPGDNQPQHF.

This clone has only a few counts. Written as DNA, the CDR3 is TGTGCCAGCAGTGCCGGACAGGGGGCTTTTTACGAGCAGTACTTC. Encoded protein: CASSAGQGAFYEQYF. The genes are TRBV6-5 and TRBJ2-7, with 11 bases lining up with TRBD1. Trimming removed 5 bases from V and 4 bases from J; junction bases left unmatched: 7. Germline V gene sequence: CDR1 MNHEY, CDR2 SVGAGI. This CDR3 region has 15 residues.

The chain uses TRBV7-8 and TRBJ2-2; perhaps TRBD1 as D (6 bases). Between the trimmed V and J ends, which lost 6 bases and 0 bases, there was a span of 11 bases. The germline V gene encodes CDR1 SGHVS and CDR2 FQNEAQ. This CDR3 has 15 residues. This CDR3 is CASSLRGTNTGELFF. CDR3 bases: TGTGCCAGCAGTCTCAGGGGAACGAACACCGGGGAGCTGTTTTTT.

This clone has just one count. The V gene is TRBV4-1, the J gene TRBJ2-5, with 9 bases that match TRBD2. The germline gives CDR1 MGHRA, CDR2 YSYEKL. The CDR3 length is 17 residues. V trimming: 2 bases; J trimming: 2 bases; junction bases outside the gene matches: 9. CDR3 residues: CASSQRVSGRQQETQYF. CDR3 in DNA: TGCGCCAGCAGCCAAAGGGTTAGCGGGAGACAACAAGAGACCCAGTACTTC.